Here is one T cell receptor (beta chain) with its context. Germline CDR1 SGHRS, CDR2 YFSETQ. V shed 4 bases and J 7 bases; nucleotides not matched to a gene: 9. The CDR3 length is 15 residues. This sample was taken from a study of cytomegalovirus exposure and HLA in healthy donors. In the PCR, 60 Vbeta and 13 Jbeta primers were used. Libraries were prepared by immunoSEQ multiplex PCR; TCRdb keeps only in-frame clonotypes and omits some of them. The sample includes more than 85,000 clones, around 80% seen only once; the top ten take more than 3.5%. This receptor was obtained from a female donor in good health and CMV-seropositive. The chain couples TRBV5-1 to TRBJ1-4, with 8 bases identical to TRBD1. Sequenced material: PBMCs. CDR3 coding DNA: TGCGCCAGCAGCACCTCGGACAGGGTGGGTGAAAAACTGTTTTTT. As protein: CASSTSDRVGEKLFF.